The present T cell receptor beta chain was sequenced within a study of shared clonotypes between healthy human individuals. The study's findings and limits: Owing to a small donor count, the genetic and exposure-history diversity represented was limited. Clonotype sharing among donors likely depends on sequencing depth.

Sequenced by immunoSEQ multiplex PCR; TCRdb stores in-frame clones only, minus some. The table records fewer than 1.4 million clones, 75% to 85% of them present only once. The CDR3 spans 15 residues. Per germline, CDR1 MDHEN and CDR2 SYDVKM. V was clipped by 5 bases and J by 3 bases; unmatched bases: 6. With regard to this clone: The antigen is not known.

None of the donors, who were healthy HIV-negative adults, had recently had acute infections or vaccinations. Splitting the CD4+ cells yielded a CD45RA+ naive subset and a CD45RA-negative memory subset. The TCR was taken from a man between 18 and 29 years old in good health. Some clones in this sample may be carry-over from other donors' samples. This sequence joins TRBV28 and TRBJ2-3; 9 bases match TRBD1. The sequenced sample was memory CD4+ T cells from PBMCs. The subset here: CD45RA-negative fraction. The CDR3 protein is CASSGRTGATDTQYF. The CDR3 bases are TGTGCCAGCAGTGGAAGGACAGGGGCTACAGATACGCAGTATTTT.